This TCR beta chain appears in the sequencing data of a study of radiotherapy plus CTLA-4 blockade in lung cancer. Study at large: Objective responses were documented in 15% to 20% of patients, with disease control in 31%.

This clone has a single count. The method was immunoSEQ multiplex PCR; TCRdb's version includes in-frame clones alone and lacks a portion of them. The repertoire holds about 80,000 clones, with 84% as singletons. Trimming removed 6 bases from V and 2 bases from J, with 18 bases in between. This CDR3 is built from 16 residues. Germline CDR1 is MNHEY and CDR2 is SMNVEV (reference sequence). This chain connects TRBV27 to TRBJ2-3; D may be TRBD1 or TRBD2 (5 bases each). Sequencing used peripheral blood, obtained from a patient treated with radiotherapy plus ipilimumab. The origin of this receptor is a human donor with non-small cell lung cancer who had stable disease on radiotherapy plus ipilimumab. The CDR3 DNA sequence: TGTGCCAGCAGCCTCATCTCGGGACGGGACACAGATACGCAGTATTTT. This translates into CASSLISGRDTDTQYF.